Listed below are T cell receptor beta chains from one sample, sequenced in a study of OX40 agonist ivuxolimab in advanced cancers. Measured with immunoSEQ multiplex PCR; TCRdb has only the in-frame clones, and not every one. The sample lists fewer than 40,000 clones; more than 75% were seen once. This specimen consisted of CD4+ or CD8+ T cells sorted from blood, obtained in a trial of the OX40 agonist ivuxolimab. The receptors derive from an adult with an advanced solid tumor such as melanoma, head and neck, liver or kidney cancer. Both conserved end residues are part of each CDR3. Each record gives: J gene, V gene, D gene, clone size, CDR3 DNA, CDR3 protein. D genes are given only for firm matches. Expanded clones get a size class; other rows say once, few or many, or leave the size out.

TRBJ2-7,TRBV28,TRBD1,.,TGTGCCAGCAGCTACGGACAGGACTACGAGCAGTACTTC,CASSYGQDYEQYF
TRBJ2-7,TRBV19,.,few,TGTGCCAGTAGCCCCGGACAGGGAGGGTGGAAGTACTTC,CASSPGQGGWKYF
TRBJ2-1,TRBV30,.,.,TGTGCCTTTGGACGTTCCTACAATGAGCAGTTCTTC,CAFGRSYNEQFF
TRBJ2-1,TRBV7-8,.,.,TGTGCCAGCAGCTTTGGGGACAAATACAATGAGCAGTTCTTC,CASSFGDKYNEQFF
TRBJ1-4,TRBV5-3,.,.,TGTGCCAGAAGTTGGGGGAGGAGCACTAATGAAAAACTGTTTTTT,CARSWGRSTNEKLFF
TRBJ1-2,TRBV7-6,TRBD1,once,TGTGCCAGCACCTCCTGGGAGTCCAGGGGGGACTACACCTTC,CASTSWESRGDYTF
TRBJ1-4,TRBV28,.,.,TGTGCCAGCAGTCGTGGAAGGTTTTCCCCGAAACTGTTTTTT,CASSRGRFSPKLFF
TRBJ1-5,TRBV25-1,.,.,TGTGCCAGCGGGGGCGTCAGCAATCAGCCCCAGCATTTT,CASGGVSNQPQHF
TRBJ1-6,TRBV28,.,.,TGTGCCAGCAGAAAACAGGGCGGCCTTAATTCACCCCTCCACTTT,CASRKQGGLNSPLHF
TRBJ2-3,TRBV11-2,.,.,TGTGCCAGCAGCTTAGTCGGGGGCACAGATACGCAGTATTTT,CASSLVGGTDTQYF